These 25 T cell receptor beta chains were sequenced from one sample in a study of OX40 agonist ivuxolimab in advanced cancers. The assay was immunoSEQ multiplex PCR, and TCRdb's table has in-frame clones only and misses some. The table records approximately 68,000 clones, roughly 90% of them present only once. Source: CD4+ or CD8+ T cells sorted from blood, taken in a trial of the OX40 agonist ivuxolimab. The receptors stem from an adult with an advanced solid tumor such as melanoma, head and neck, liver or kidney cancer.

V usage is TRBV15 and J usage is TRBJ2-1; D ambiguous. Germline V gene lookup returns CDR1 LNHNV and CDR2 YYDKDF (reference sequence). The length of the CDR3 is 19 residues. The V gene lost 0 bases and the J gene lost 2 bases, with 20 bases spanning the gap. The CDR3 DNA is TGTGCCACCAGCAGAGACAGTCGGTTAGGGCGGCCAGCCTACAATGAGCAGTTCTTC. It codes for CATSRDSRLGRPAYNEQFF.

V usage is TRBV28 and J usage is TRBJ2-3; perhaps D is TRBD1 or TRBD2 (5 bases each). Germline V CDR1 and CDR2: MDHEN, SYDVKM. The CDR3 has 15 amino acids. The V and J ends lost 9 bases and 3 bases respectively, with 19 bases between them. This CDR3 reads CASSLGAGFTDTQYF. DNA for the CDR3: TGTGCCAGTAGTCTCGGGGCAGGGTTTACAGATACGCAGTATTTT.

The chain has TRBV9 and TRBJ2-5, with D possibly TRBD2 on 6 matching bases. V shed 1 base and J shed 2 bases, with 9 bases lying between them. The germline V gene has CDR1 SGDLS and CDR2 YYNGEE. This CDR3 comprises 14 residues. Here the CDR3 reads CASSVIGGQETQYF. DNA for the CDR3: TGTGCCAGCAGCGTAATCGGGGGTCAAGAGACCCAGTACTTC. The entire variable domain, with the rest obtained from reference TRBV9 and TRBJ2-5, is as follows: DSGVTQTPKHLITATGQRVTLRCSPRSGDLSVYWYQQSLDQGLQFLIQYYNGEERAKGNILERFSAQQFPDLHSELNLSSLELGDSALYFCASSVIGGQETQYFGPGTRLLVL.

DNA of the CDR3: TGCGCCAGCAGCCTCATACAGGGGGCTGGGGAGACCCAGTACTTC. It yields the protein CASSLIQGAGETQYF. The gene calls are TRBV4-1 and TRBJ2-5, with TRBD1 identical over 9 bases. The V gene end was trimmed by 4 bases and the J gene end by 5 bases; junction bases not matched to a gene: 8. CDR1 and CDR2 (germline): MGHRA, YSYEKL. CDR3 length: 15 amino acids.

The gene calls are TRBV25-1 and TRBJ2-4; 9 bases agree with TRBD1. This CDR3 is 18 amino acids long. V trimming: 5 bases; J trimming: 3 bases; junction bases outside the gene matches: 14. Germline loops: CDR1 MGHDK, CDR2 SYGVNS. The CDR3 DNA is TGTGCCAGCAGTATTACGTGCGAGACAGGGGGTGACAAAAACATTCAGTACTTC. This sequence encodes CASSITCETGGDKNIQYF.

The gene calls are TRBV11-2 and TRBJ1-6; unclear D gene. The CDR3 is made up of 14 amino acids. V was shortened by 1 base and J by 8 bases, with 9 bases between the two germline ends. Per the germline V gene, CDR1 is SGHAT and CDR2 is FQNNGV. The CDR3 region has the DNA TGTGCCAGCAGCTTAGGAGGGCGGGATTCACCCCTCCACTTT. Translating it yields CASSLGGRDSPLHF.

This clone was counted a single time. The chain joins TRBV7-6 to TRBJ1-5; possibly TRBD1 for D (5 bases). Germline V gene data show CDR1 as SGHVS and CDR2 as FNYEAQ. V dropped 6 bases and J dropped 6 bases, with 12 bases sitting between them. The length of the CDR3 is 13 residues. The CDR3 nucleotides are TGTGCCAGCAGTTCCAGGGCCGGTCAGCCCCAGCATTTT. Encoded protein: CASSSRAGQPQHF.

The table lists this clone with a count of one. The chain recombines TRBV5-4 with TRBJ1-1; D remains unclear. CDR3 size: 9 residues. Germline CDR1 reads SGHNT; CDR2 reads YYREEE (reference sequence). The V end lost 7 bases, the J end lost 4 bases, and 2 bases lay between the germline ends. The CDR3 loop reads CASGTEAFF. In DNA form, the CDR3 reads TGTGCCAGCGGCACTGAAGCTTTCTTT. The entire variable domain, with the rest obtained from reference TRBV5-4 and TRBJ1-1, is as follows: ETGVTQSPTHLIKTRGQQVTLRCSSQSGHNTVSWYQQALGQGPQFIFQYYREEENGRGNFPPRFSGLQFPNYSSELNVNALELDDSALYLCASGTEAFFGQGTRLTVV.

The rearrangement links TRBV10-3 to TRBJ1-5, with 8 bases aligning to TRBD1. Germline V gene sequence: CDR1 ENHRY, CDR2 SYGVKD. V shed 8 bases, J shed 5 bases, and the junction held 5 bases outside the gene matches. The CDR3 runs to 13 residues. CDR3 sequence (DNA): TGTGCCATCTTCGCAGGGGGCGATCAGCCCCAGCATTTT. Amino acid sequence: CAIFAGGDQPQHF.

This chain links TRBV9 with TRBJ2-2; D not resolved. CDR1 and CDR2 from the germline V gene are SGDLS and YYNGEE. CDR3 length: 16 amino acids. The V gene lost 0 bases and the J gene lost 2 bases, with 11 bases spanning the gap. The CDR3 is CASSVGGSTNTGELFF. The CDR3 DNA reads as TGTGCCAGCAGCGTAGGAGGCAGTACAAACACCGGGGAGCTGTTTTTT.

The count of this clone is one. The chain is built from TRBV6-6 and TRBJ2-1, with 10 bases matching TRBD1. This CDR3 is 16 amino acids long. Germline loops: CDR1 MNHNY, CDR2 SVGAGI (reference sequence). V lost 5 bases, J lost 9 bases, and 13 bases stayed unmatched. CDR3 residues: CASSHTGTGAPGEQFF. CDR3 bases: TGTGCCAGCAGTCACACCGGGACAGGGGCTCCGGGTGAGCAGTTCTTC.

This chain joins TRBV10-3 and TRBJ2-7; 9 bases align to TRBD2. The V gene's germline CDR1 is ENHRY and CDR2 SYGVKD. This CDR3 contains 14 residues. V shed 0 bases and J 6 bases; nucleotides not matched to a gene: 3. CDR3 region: CAISESGLASEQYF. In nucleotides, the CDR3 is TGTGCCATCAGTGAGTCGGGACTAGCTAGCGAGCAGTACTTC.

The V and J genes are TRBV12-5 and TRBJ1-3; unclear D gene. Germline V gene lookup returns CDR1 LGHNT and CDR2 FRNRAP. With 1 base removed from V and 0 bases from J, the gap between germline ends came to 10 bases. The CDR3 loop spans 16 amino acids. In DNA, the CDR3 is TGTGCTAGTGGTTTGGGACGTAGTTTCTCTGGAAACACCATATATTTT. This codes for CASGLGRSFSGNTIYF.

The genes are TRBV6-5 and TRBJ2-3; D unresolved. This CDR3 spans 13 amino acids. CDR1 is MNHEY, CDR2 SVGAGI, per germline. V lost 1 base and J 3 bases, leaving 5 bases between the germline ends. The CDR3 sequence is CASSYWQTDTQYF. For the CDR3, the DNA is TGTGCCAGCAGTTACTGGCAGACAGATACGCAGTATTTT.

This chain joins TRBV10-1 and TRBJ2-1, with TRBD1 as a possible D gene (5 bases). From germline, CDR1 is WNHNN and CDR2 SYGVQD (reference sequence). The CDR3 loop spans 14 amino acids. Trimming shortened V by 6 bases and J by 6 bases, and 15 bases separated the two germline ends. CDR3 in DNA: TGCGCCAGCAGGCCCCGCCAGGGCCTCAATGAGCAGTTCTTC. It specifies CASRPRQGLNEQFF.

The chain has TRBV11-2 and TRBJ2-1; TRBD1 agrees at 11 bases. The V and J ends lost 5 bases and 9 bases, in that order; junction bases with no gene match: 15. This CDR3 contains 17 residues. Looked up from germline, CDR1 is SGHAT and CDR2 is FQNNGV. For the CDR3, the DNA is TGTGCCAGCAGCGCTCCTGCCGGGACAGGGGGACGGGGTGAGCAGTTCTTC. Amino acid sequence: CASSAPAGTGGRGEQFF.

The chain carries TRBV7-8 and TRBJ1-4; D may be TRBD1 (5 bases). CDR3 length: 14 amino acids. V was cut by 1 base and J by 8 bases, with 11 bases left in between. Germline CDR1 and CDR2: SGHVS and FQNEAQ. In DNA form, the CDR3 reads TGTGCCAGCAGCTTAGGGGCAGGGCAGGAAAAACTGTTTTTT. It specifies CASSLGAGQEKLFF.

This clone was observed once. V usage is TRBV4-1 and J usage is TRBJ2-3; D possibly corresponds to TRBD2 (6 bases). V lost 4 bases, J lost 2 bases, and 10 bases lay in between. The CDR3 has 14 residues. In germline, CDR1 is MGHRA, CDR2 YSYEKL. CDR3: CASSRGEDTDTQYF. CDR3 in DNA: TGCGCCAGCAGCCGAGGGGAGGACACAGATACGCAGTATTTT.

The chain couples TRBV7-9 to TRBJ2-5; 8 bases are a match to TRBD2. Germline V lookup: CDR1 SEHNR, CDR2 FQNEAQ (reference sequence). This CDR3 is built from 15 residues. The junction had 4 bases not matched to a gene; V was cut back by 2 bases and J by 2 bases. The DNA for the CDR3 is TGTGCCAGCAGCTTATCGAGCGGGGGACAAGAGACCCAGTACTTC. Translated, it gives CASSLSSGGQETQYF.

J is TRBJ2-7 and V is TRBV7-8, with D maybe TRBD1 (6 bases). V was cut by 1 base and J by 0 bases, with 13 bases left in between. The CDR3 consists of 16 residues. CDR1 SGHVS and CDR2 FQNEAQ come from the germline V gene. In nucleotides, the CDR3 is TGTGCCAGCAGCTTAGGTCGAAGGGGGAGCTCCTACGAGCAGTACTTC. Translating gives CASSLGRRGSSYEQYF.

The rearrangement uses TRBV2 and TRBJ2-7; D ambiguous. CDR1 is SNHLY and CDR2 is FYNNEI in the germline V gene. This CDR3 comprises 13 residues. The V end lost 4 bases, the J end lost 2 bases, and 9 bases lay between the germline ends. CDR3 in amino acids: CASSGKATYEQYF. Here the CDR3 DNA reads TGTGCCAGCAGTGGGAAGGCTACCTACGAGCAGTACTTC.

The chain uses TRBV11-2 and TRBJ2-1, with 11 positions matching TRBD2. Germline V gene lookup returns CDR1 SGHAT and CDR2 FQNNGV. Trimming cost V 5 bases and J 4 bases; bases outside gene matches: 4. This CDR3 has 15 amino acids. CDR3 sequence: CASSIGLAGYNEQFF. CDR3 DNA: TGTGCCAGCAGCATAGGACTAGCGGGTTACAATGAGCAGTTCTTC.

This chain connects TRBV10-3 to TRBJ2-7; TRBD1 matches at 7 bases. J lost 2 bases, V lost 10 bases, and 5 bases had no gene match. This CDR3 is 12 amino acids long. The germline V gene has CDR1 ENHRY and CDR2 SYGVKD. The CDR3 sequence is CATLDRAYEQYF. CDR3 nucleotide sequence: TGTGCCACCTTAGACAGGGCCTACGAGCAGTACTTC.

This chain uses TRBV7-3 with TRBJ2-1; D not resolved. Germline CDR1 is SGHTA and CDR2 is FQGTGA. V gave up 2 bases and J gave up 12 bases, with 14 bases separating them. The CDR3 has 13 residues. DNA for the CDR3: TGTGCCAGCAGCTTAGGCCCCGCTATCGGGCAGTTCTTC. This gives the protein CASSLGPAIGQFF. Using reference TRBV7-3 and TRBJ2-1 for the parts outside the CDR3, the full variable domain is GAGVSQTPSNKVTEKGKYVELRCDPISGHTALYWYRQSLGQGPEFLIYFQGTGAADDSGLPNDRFFAVRPEGSVSTLKIQRTERGDSAVYLCASSLGPAIGQFFGPGTRLTVL.

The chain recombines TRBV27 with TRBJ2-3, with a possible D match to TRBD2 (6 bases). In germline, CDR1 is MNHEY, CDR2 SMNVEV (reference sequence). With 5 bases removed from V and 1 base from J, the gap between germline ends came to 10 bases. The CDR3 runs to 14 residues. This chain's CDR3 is CASSGPGGTDTQYF. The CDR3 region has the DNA TGTGCCAGCAGTGGACCGGGGGGCACAGATACGCAGTATTTT.